This TCR beta chain was obtained from a study of shared clonotypes between healthy human individuals. As concerns this clone: Its specificity is not known.

Regarding the study as a whole: Between a handful of donors, naive CD4 clonotypes were shared at a level of around 5.1%. Few donors restricted represented genetic and exposure-history diversity.

Using immunoSEQ multiplex PCR, the repertoire was profiled, and TCRdb retains in-frame clones only, with some absent. The sample holds 2 million to 2.5 million clones, approximately 94% seen once. This receptor was obtained from a young man in good health. Sequenced material: naive CD4+ T cells sorted from blood. The sample's subset: CD45RA+ positively selected.

CDR3 bases: TGTGCCAGCGCAGGGCGAGAGACCCAGTACTTC. Its translation is CASAGRETQYF. The rearrangement links TRBV2 to TRBJ2-5; D possibly corresponds to TRBD1 (5 bases). This CDR3 is built from 11 residues. From germline, CDR1 is SNHLY and CDR2 FYNNEI. V lost 8 bases and J lost 4, with 8 bases in between.